What follows are 15 T cell receptor beta chains derived from one specimen sequenced in a study of breast tumors, draining lymph nodes, adjacent tissues (dated by TCRdb to about 2016). The axillary draining lymph nodes of breast cancer patients were the source of the lymph node samples. Libraries were built with multiplex PCR. The sample was run on an Illumina HiSeq 2000. The public reads were reprocessed in TCRdb via fastp at Q25 and MiXCR, keeping in-frame beta chains. CDR3 protein sequences are deduplicated, and each keeps its most common genes and DNA. The sample table contains about 150,000 distinct CDR3 sequences; only one count was recorded for approximately 29% of them. Under 2.5% of the sample lies in the top ten. Sequences were obtained from axillary lymph node tissue. These TCRs come from a female donor with breast cancer. Some clones in this sample may be carry-over from other donors' samples.

In this sample, this clonotype turned up many times. This rearrangement joins TRBV2 to TRBJ2-3; D may match TRBD1 or TRBD2 (5 bases each). Deletions cut 6 bases from V and 0 bases from J, with 22 bases between. The CDR3 extends over 18 amino acids. From germline, CDR1 is SNHLY and CDR2 FYNNEI. CDR3 bases: TGTGCCAGCAGCGAGACTCCGGGGCCTCAAATAAGCACAGATACGCAGTATTTT. This encodes CASSETPGPQISTDTQYF.

This clonotype was seen many times. J is TRBJ2-7 and V is TRBV18; D unresolved. Germline assignment: CDR1 KGHSH and CDR2 LQKENI. V lost 6 bases and J 2 bases, leaving 11 bases between the germline ends. The CDR3 totals 13 residues. The CDR3 is CASSFLGTYEQYF. CDR3 nucleotide sequence: TGTGCCAGCTCGTTTTTAGGGACCTACGAGCAGTACTTC. Filled out from reference TRBV18 and TRBJ2-7, the complete variable domain reads NAGVMQNPRHLVRRRGQEARLRCSPMKGHSHVYWYRQLPEEGLKFMVYLQKENIIDESGMPKERFSAEFPKEGPSILRIQQVVRGDSAAYFCASSFLGTYEQYFGPGTRLTVT.

In regard to this clonotype: At one end, the junction sequence differs from germline, possibly due to a read error. The CDR3 spells CSAKQSTRLTNYGHTF. The CDR3 DNA reads as TGCAGTGCTAAGCAAAGTACCCGGTTGACTAACTATGGCCACACCTTT. The rearrangement links TRBV20-1 to TRBJ1-2; D uncertain. This CDR3 spans 16 amino acids. Germline V lookup: CDR1 DFQATT, CDR2 SNEGSKA (reference sequence).

This clonotype was detected many times. The rearrangement links TRBV6-6 to TRBJ1-5; weak D call: TRBD1 (6 bases). Germline V lookup: CDR1 MNHNY, CDR2 SVGAGI (reference sequence). Trimming pared 5 bases from V and 4 bases from J, leaving 18 bases between. This CDR3 region has 16 residues. The CDR3 nucleotides are TGTGCCAGCAGTCACGAGCGGAGGGGGGGAAATCAGCCCCAGCATTTT. Translation: CASSHERRGGNQPQHF.

This clonotype was counted many times. The V and J genes are TRBV3-1 and TRBJ2-7, with D perhaps matching TRBD2 (5 bases). The ends were cut back, 1 base at V and 6 bases at J, with 7 bases in the middle. Germline V gene sequence: CDR1 LGHDT, CDR2 YNNKEL (reference sequence). CDR3 size: 12 residues. The CDR3 DNA reads as TGTGCCAGCAGCCAAGTCGAGGGCGAGCAGTACTTC. This translates into CASSQVEGEQYF.

This clonotype was recorded many times. This chain uses TRBV11-2 with TRBJ2-5; 9 bases fit TRBD2. Germline CDR1 is SGHAT and CDR2 is FQNNGV. Trimming took 5 bases from V and 3 from J; bases not matched to a gene: 4. This CDR3 comprises 14 residues. The chain's CDR3 is CASSPIAGEETQYF. CDR3 DNA sequence: TGTGCCAGCAGCCCTATAGCGGGGGAAGAGACCCAGTACTTC.

Concerning this clonotype itself: A much larger clone lies a single base off, so this may be a read error. The chain couples TRBV20-1 to TRBJ1-2; D not resolved. The CDR3 loop spans 13 amino acids. The V end lost 4 bases, the J end lost 10 bases, and 19 bases lay between the germline ends. Germline V lookup: CDR1 DFQATT, CDR2 SNEGSKA (reference sequence). CDR3 in amino acids: CSATRPPQLAYTF. In nucleotides, the CDR3 is TGCAGTGCTACCCGCCCACCGCAGCTTGCCTACACCTTC.

The rearrangement uses TRBV10-1 and TRBJ2-5; D is unclear. Germline CDR1 is WNHNN and CDR2 is SYGVQD (reference sequence). With 0 bases removed from V and 3 bases from J, the gap between germline ends came to 5 bases. The CDR3 extends over 13 amino acids. The CDR3, as DNA: TGCGCCAGCAGTGAGTCGTTCGAAGAGACCCAGTACTTC. Its translation: CASSESFEETQYF.

The sample holds a few counts of this clonotype. Compared with germline, one end of the junction differs, possibly owing to a read error. J is TRBJ2-1 and V is TRBV5-8; unclear D gene. CDR1 SGHTS and CDR2 YDEGEE come from the germline V gene. This CDR3 is 15 amino acids long. CDR3 sequence: CASGKSRSSYNERFF. CDR3 nucleotide sequence: TGTGCCAGCGGAAAGAGCCGGAGCTCCTACAATGAGCGGTTCTTC. Full variable domain (rest looked up from reference TRBV5-8 and TRBJ2-1): EAGVTQSPTHLIKTRGQQATLRCSPISGHTSVYWYQQALGLGLQFLLWYDEGEERNRGNFPPRFSGRQFPNYSSELNVNALELEDSALYLCASGKSRSSYNERFFGPGTRLTVL.

V gene TRBV5-1 combines with J gene TRBJ2-3, with TRBD2 matching over 13 bases. CDR1 is SGHRS, CDR2 YFSETQ, per germline. V shed 6 bases, J shed 6 bases, and the junction held 13 bases outside the gene matches. This CDR3 contains 17 residues. CDR3 sequence: CASNPGLAGALGDTQYF. For the CDR3, the DNA is TGCGCCAGCAATCCAGGACTAGCGGGGGCCCTGGGGGATACGCAGTATTTT.

This chain links TRBV7-8 with TRBJ1-5, with D tentatively TRBD1 (5 bases). Germline V gives CDR1 SGHVS, CDR2 FQNEAQ. V dropped 1 base and J dropped 6 bases, with 13 bases sitting between them. The CDR3 runs to 15 residues. In DNA form, the CDR3 reads TGTGCCAGCAGCTTAGGTTCTGGGGCGGGTCAGCCCCAGCATTTT. Translated: CASSLGSGAGQPQHF.

V gene TRBV20-1 combines with J gene TRBJ2-7, with D tentatively TRBD2 (6 bases). Germline V gives CDR1 DFQATT, CDR2 SNEGSKA (reference sequence). The V end lost 5 bases, the J end lost 0 bases, and 17 bases lay between the germline ends. The CDR3 covers 15 residues. The CDR3, as DNA: TGCAGTGCTTGGGGTGGGGGGAGCGTCTCCTACGAGCAGTACTTC. It codes for CSAWGGGSVSYEQYF.

This clonotype came up many times. The CDR3 does not close with the conserved phenylalanine or tryptophan, likely indicating a read error. The V and J genes are TRBV4-3 and TRBJ1-5; D ambiguous. Germline CDR1 and CDR2: LGHNA and YSLEER. V was shortened by 0 bases and J by 1 base, with 4 bases between the two germline ends. This CDR3 contains 14 residues. CDR3 bases: TGCGCCAGCAGCCAAGATCACAGCAATCAGCCCCAGCATCTT. It encodes CASSQDHSNQPQHL.

To note about this clonotype: This CDR3 is missing its conserved last phenylalanine or tryptophan, likely due to a read error. The limits of the CDR3 on the DNA are not certain, so only TCRdb's listed CDR3 is given. This chain connects TRBV2 to TRBJ2-7; TRBD1, as called in the table, went unchecked against the DNA. Germline CDR1 SNHLY, CDR2 FYNNEI. With termini counted, the CDR3 has 20 amino acids. The CDR3 sequence: CASSGGRQGATSGGTYEQHL.

On this clonotype: Germline and junction disagree at one end, which may indicate a read error. The gene calls are TRBV7-6 and TRBJ1-6, with 7 positions matching TRBD1. The length of the CDR3 is 15 residues. Germline lookup yields CDR1 SGHVS and CDR2 FNYEAQ. This CDR3 is CASSQFRDRNLPLHF. The CDR3, as DNA: TGTGCCAGCAGCCAGTTCCGGGACAGAAATTTACCCCTCCACTTT.